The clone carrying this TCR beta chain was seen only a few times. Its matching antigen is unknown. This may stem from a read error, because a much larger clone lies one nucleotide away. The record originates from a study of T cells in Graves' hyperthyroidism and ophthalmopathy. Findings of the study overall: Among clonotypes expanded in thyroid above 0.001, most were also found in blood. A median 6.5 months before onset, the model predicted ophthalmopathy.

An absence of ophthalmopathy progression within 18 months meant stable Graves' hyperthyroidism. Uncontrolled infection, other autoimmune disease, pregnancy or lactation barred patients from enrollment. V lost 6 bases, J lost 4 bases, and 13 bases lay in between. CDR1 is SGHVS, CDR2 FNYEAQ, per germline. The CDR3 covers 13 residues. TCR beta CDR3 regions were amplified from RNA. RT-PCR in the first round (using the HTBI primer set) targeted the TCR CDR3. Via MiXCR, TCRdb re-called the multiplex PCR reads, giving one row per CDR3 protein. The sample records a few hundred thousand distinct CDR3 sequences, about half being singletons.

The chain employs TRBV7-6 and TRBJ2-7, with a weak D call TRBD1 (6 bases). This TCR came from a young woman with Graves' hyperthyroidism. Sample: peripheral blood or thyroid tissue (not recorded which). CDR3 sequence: CASSSGTLYEQYF. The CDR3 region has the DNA TGTGCCAGCAGTTCCGGGACACTATACGAGCAGTACTTC. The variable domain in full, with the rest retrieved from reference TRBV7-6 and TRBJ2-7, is GAGVSQSPRYKVTKRGQDVALRCDPISGHVSLYWYRQALGQGPEFLTYFNYEAQQDKSGLPNDRFSAERPEGSISTLTIQRTEQRDSAMYRCASSSGTLYEQYFGPGTRLTVT.